This T cell receptor (beta chain) was sequenced in a study of blood T cells in healthy people across ages. The authors ran a second PCR of 7 to 11 cycles using a sample-barcoded 5' primer and a J-beta primer mix. Sequencing of every sample gave 2.5 million or more CDR3-containing paired-end reads. MiXCR, run by TCRdb on the 5' RACE reads, gives a single entry per CDR3 protein. The repertoire has roughly 930,000 distinct CDR3 sequences, around 46% of them found once; the top ten carry 13%. The germline gives CDR1 ENHRY, CDR2 SYGVKD. The CDR3 runs 13 residues. Trimming cost V 7 bases and J 6 bases, with 15 bases left between them.

The sequenced sample consisted of blood. The receptor was derived from a man aged 25-45 years in good health. The chain carries TRBV10-3 and TRBJ1-2; D is uncertain. The CDR3 reads CAITDDTDDGYTF. CDR3 in DNA: TGTGCCATCACCGATGACACGGACGATGGCTACACCTTC.